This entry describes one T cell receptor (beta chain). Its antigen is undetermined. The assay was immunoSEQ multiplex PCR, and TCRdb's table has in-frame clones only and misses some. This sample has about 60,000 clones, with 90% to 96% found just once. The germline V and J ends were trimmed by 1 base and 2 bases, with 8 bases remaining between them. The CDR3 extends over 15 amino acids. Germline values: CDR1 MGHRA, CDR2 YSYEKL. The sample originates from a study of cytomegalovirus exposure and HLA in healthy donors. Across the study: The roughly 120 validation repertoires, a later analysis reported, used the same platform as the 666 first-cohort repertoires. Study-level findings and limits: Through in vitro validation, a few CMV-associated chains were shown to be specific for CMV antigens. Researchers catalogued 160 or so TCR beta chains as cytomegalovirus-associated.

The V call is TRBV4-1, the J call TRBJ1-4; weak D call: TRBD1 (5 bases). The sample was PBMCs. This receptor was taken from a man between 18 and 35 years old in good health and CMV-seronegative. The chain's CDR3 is CASSQVGATNEKLFF. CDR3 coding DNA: TGCGCCAGCAGCCAAGTTGGGGCCACTAATGAAAAACTGTTTTTT.